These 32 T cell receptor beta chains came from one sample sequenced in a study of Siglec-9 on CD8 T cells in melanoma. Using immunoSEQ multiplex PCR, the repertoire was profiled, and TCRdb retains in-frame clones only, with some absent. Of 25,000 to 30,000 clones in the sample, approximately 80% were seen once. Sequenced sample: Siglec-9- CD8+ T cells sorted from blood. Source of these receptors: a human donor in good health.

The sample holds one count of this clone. CDR3 protein: CAISGSLMDLGTSTDTQYF. The CDR3 bases are TGTGCCATCAGTGGGTCGCTCATGGACCTCGGGACTAGTACAGATACGCAGTATTTT. The chain joins TRBV10-3 to TRBJ2-3, with TRBD2 matching over 8 bases. V gave up 4 bases and J gave up 3 bases; unmatched junction bases: 18. CDR3 size: 19 residues. The germline V gene has CDR1 ENHRY and CDR2 SYGVKD.

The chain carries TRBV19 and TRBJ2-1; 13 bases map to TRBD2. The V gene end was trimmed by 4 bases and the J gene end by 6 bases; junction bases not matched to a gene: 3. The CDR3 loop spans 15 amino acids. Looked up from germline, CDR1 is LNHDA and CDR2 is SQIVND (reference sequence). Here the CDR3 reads CASSTGLAGFNEQFF. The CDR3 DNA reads TGTGCCAGTAGTACGGGACTAGCGGGATTCAATGAGCAGTTCTTC.

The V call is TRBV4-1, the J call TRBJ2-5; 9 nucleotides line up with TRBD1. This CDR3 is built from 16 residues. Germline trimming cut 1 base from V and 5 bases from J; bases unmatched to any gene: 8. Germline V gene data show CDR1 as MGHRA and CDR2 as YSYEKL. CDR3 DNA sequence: TGCGCCAGCAGCCAAGGGGGGACAGGGACGGAGGAGACCCAGTACTTC. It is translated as CASSQGGTGTEETQYF.

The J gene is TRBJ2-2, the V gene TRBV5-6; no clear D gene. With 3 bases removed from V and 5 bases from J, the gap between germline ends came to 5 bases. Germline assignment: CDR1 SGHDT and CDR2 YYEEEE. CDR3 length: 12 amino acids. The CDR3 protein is CASSSATGELFF. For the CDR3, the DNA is TGTGCCAGCAGCTCTGCAACCGGGGAGCTGTTTTTT. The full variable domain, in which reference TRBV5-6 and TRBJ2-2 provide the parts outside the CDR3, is DAGVTQSPTHLIKTRGQQVTLRCSPKSGHDTVSWYQQALGQGPQFIFQYYEEEERQRGNFPDRFSGHQFPNYSSELNVNALLLGDSALYLCASSSATGELFFGEGSRLTVL.

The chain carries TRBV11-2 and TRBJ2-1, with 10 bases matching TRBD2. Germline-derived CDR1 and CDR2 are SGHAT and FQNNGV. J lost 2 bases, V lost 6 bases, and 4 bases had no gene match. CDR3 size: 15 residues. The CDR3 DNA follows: TGTGCCAGCAGGCCTCTAGCGGGAGCCTACAATGAGCAGTTCTTC. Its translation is CASRPLAGAYNEQFF.

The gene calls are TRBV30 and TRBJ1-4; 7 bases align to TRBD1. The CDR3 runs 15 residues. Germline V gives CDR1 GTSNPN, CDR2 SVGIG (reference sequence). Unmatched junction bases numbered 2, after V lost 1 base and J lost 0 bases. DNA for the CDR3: TGTGCCTGGAGTGCAGGGGGGTCAACTAATGAAAAACTGTTTTTT. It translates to CAWSAGGSTNEKLFF.

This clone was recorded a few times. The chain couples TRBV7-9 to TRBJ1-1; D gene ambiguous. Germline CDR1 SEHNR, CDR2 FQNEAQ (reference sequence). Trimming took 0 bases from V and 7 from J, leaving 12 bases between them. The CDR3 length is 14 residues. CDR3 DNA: TGTGCCAGCAGCTTAGCCTACCTGGGTGGTGAAGCTTTCTTT. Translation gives CASSLAYLGGEAFF.

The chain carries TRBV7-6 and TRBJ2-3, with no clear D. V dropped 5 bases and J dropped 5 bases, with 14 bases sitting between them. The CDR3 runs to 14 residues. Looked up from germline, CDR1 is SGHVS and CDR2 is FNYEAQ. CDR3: CASSDTFIGDTQYF. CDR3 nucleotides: TGTGCCAGCAGCGATACCTTTATAGGAGATACGCAGTATTTT.

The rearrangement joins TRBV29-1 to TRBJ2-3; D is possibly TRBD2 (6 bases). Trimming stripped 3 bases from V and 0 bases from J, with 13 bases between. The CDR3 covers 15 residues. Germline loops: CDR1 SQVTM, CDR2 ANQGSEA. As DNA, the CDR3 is TGCAGCGTTGACACCTCAGGACTAAGCACAGATACGCAGTATTTT. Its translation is CSVDTSGLSTDTQYF.

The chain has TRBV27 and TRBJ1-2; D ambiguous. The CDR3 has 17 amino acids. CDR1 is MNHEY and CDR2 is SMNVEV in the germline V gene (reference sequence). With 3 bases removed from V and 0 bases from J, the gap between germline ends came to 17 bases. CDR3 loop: CASSFTPPSVANYGYTF. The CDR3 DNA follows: TGTGCCAGCAGTTTCACACCCCCTTCCGTAGCTAACTATGGCTACACCTTC.

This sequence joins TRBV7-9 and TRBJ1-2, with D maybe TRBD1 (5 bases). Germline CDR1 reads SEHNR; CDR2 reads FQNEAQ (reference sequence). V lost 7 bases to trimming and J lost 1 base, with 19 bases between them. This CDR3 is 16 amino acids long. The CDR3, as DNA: TGTGCCAGCACGGGATTGACGGGGGATTATAACTATGGCTACACCTTC. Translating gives CASTGLTGDYNYGYTF.

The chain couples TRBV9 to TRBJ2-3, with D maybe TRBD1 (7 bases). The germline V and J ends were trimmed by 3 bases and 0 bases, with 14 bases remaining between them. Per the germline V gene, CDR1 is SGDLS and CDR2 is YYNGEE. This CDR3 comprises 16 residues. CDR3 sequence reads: CASSAWGDSSTDTQYF. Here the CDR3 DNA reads TGTGCCAGCAGCGCCTGGGGGGACAGCAGCACAGATACGCAGTATTTT.

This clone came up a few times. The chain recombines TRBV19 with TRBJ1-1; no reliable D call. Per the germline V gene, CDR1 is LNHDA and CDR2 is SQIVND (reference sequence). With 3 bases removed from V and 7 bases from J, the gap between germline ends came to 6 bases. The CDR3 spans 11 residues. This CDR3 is CASSMGGEAFF. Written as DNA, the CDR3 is TGTGCCAGTAGTATGGGAGGTGAAGCTTTCTTT.

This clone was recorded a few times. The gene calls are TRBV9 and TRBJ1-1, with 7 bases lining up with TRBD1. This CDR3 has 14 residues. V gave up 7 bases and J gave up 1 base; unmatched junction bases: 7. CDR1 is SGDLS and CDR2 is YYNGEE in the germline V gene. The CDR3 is CASGGPGGNTEAFF. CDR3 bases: TGTGCCAGCGGAGGGCCAGGGGGGAACACTGAAGCTTTCTTT.

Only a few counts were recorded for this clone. CDR3 coding DNA: TGTGCCAGCAGCGTAGCGGGAGGGGAGGACACTGAAGCTTTCTTT. Amino acids: CASSVAGGEDTEAFF. The chain joins TRBV9 to TRBJ1-1; possibly TRBD1 for D (5 bases). Per the germline V gene, CDR1 is SGDLS and CDR2 is YYNGEE. CDR3 length: 15 residues. V was trimmed by 0 bases and J by 3 bases, leaving 12 bases between them.

In DNA form, the CDR3 reads TGCGCCAGCGTTCAACGGGTATTTGTCGGTGATACGCAGTATTTT. This sequence encodes CASVQRVFVGDTQYF. The gene calls are TRBV10-2 and TRBJ2-3, with D unclear. The germline V gene has CDR1 WSHSY and CDR2 SAAADI. V gave up 8 bases and J gave up 6 bases, with 21 bases separating them. The CDR3 covers 15 residues.

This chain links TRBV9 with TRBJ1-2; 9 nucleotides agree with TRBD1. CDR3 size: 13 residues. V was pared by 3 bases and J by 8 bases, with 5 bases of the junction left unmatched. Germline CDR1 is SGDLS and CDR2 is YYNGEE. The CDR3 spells CASSGTGVYGYTF. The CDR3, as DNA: TGTGCCAGCAGCGGGACAGGGGTATACGGCTACACCTTC.

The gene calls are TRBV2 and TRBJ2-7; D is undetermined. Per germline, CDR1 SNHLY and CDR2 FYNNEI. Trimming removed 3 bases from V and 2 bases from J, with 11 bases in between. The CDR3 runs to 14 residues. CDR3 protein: CASSEVLVPYEQYF. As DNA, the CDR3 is TGTGCCAGCAGTGAGGTTCTGGTCCCCTACGAGCAGTACTTC.

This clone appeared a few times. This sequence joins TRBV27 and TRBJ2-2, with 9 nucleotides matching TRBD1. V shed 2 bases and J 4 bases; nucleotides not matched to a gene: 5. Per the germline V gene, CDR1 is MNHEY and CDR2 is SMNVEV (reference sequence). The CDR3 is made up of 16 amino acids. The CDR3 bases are TGTGCCAGCAGTTTAACGGGACAGGGCTTCACCGGGGAGCTGTTTTTT. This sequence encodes CASSLTGQGFTGELFF.

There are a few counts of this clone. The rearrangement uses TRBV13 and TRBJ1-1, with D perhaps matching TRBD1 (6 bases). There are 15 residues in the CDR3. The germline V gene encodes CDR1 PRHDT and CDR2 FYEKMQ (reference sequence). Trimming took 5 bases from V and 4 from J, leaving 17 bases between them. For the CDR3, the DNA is TGTGCCAGCAGCGCTCAACAGGGTCCGGGCACTGAAGCTTTCTTT. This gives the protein CASSAQQGPGTEAFF.

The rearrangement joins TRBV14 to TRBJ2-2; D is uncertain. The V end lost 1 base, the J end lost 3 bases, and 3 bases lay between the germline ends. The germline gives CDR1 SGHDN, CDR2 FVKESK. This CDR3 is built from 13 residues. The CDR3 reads CASSQVYTGELFF. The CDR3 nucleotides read TGTGCCAGCAGCCAAGTATACACCGGGGAGCTGTTTTTT. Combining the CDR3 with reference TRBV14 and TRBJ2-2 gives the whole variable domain EAGVTQFPSHSVIEKGQTVTLRCDPISGHDNLYWYRRVMGKEIKFLLHFVKESKQDESGMPNNRFLAERTGGTYSTLKVQPAELEDSGVYFCASSQVYTGELFFGEGSRLTVL.

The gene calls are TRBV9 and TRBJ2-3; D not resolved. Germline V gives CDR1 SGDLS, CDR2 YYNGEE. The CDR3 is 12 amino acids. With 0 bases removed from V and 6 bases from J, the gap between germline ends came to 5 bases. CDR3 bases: TGTGCCAGCAGCGTAGTCCCGGATACGCAGTATTTT. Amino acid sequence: CASSVVPDTQYF.

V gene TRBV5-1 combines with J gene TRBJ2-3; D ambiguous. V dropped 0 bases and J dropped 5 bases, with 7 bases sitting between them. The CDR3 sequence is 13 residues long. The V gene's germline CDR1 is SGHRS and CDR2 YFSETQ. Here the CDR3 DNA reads TGCGCCAGCAGCTTGGAGTGGGGAGATACGCAGTATTTT. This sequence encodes CASSLEWGDTQYF.

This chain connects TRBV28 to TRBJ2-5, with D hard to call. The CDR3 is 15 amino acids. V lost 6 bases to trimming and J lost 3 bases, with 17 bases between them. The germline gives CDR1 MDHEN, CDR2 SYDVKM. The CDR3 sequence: CASSRYRSGEETQYF. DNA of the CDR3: TGTGCCAGCAGCCGATATAGGTCTGGGGAAGAGACCCAGTACTTC. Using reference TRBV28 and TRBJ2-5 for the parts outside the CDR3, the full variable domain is DVKVTQSSRYLVKRTGEKVFLECVQDMDHENMFWYRQDPGLGLRLIYFSYDVKMKEKGDIPEGYSVSREKKERFSLILESASTNQTSMYLCASSRYRSGEETQYFGPGTRLLVL.

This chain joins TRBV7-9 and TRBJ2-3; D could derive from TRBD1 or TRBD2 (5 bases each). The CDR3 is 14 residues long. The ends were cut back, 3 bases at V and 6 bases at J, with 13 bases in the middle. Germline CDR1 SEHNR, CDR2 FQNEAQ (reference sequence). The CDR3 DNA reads TGTGCCAGCAGCTTTCGGGGACGGTACGATACGCAGTATTTT. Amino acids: CASSFRGRYDTQYF.

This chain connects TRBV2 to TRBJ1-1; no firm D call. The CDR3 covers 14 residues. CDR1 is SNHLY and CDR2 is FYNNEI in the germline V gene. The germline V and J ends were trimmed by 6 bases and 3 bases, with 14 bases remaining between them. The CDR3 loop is CASSQWTEYTEAFF. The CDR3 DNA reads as TGTGCCAGCAGCCAATGGACGGAATACACTGAAGCTTTCTTT.

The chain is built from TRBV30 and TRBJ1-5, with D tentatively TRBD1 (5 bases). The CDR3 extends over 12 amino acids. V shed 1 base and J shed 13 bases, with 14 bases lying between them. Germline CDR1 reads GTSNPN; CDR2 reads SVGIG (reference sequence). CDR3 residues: CAWSGDQGSQHF. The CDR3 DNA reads TGTGCCTGGAGTGGGGATCAGGGATCTCAGCATTTT.

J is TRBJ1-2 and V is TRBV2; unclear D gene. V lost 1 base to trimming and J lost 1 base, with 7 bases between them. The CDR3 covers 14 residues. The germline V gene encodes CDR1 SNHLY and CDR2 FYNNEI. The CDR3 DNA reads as TGTGCCAGCAGTGAAGGAGGAGATAACTATGGCTACACCTTC. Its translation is CASSEGGDNYGYTF.

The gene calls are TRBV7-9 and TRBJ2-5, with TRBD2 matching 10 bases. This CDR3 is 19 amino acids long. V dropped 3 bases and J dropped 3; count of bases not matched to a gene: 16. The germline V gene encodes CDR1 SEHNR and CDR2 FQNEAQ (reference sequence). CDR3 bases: TGTGCCAGCAGCTTTTTTGTGATAGCGGGAGGACGGGTAGAAGAGACCCAGTACTTC. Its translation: CASSFFVIAGGRVEETQYF.

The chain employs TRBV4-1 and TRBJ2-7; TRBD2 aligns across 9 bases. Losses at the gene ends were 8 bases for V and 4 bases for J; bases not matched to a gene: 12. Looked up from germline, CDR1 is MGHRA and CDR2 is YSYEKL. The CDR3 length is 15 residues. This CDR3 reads CASRLSSGGTYEQYF. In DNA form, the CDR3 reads TGCGCCAGCCGACTAAGTAGCGGGGGTACGTACGAGCAGTACTTC.

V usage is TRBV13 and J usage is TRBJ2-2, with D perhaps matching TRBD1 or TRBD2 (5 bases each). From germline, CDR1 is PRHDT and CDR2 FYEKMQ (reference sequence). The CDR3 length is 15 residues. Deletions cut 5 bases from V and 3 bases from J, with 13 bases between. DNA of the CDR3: TGTGCCAGCAGCCCAGAGGGGTCTTACACCGGGGAGCTGTTTTTT. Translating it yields CASSPEGSYTGELFF.

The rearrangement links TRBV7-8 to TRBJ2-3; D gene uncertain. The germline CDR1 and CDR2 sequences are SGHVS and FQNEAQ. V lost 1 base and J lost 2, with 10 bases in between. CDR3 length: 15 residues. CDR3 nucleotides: TGTGCCAGCAGCTTAGAACCCGCAAACACAGATACGCAGTATTTT. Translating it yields CASSLEPANTDTQYF.